A single sample gave rise to the 21 T cell receptor beta chains below, sequenced in a study of blood T cell repertoires in COVID-19. This table comes from immunoSEQ multiplex PCR, and its TCRdb copy is limited to in-frame clones, with some not included. The profile shows hundreds of thousands of clones, more than 70% of them singletons. The sample consisted of peripheral blood. The source of these receptors is an elderly man with acute or convalescent COVID-19.

The CDR3 sequence is CASLPGTMSTDTQYF. CDR3 sequence (DNA): TGTGCCAGCTTACCCGGGACAATGAGCACAGATACGCAGTATTTT. The chain couples TRBV9 to TRBJ2-3; maybe TRBD1 (6 bases). Germline V CDR1 and CDR2: SGDLS, YYNGEE. V lost 7 bases and J lost 0, with 15 bases in between. The CDR3 is made up of 15 amino acids. Filled out from reference TRBV9 and TRBJ2-3, the complete variable domain reads DSGVTQTPKHLITATGQRVTLRCSPRSGDLSVYWYQQSLDQGLQFLIQYYNGEERAKGNILERFSAQQFPDLHSELNLSSLELGDSALYFCASLPGTMSTDTQYFGPGTRLTVL.

V and J are TRBV2 and TRBJ1-1, with 9 bases aligning to TRBD1. With V trimmed by 3 bases and J by 4 bases, 6 bases remained unmatched. This CDR3 has 15 residues. Germline CDR1 is SNHLY and CDR2 is FYNNEI. The CDR3 region has the DNA TGTGCCAGCAGTGACACAGGGGGCGTTAGCACTGAAGCTTTCTTT. It codes for CASSDTGGVSTEAFF.

The rearrangement joins TRBV2 to TRBJ1-1; 9 nucleotides line up with TRBD1. J gave up 7 bases and V 2 bases, and 14 bases lay outside the gene matches. The CDR3 extends over 17 amino acids. Germline V gene data show CDR1 as SNHLY and CDR2 as FYNNEI. The DNA for the CDR3 is TGTGCCAGCAGTGAAAGGAGTATGGGGACAGGGTGGGGTGAAGCTTTCTTT. This encodes CASSERSMGTGWGEAFF.

V and J are TRBV29-1 and TRBJ2-7; D perhaps matches TRBD1 (6 bases). V was shortened by 4 bases and J by 4 bases, with 14 bases between the two germline ends. CDR3 size: 13 residues. The V gene's germline CDR1 is SQVTM and CDR2 ANQGSEA. The CDR3 region is CSVGGQGTYEQYF. In DNA, the CDR3 is TGCAGCGTTGGGGGGCAGGGGACGTACGAGCAGTACTTC.

V usage is TRBV5-6 and J usage is TRBJ1-2; D might be TRBD1 (5 bases). This CDR3 spans 14 amino acids. Germline V lookup: CDR1 SGHDT, CDR2 YYEEEE. V lost 0 bases and J lost 5, with 11 bases in between. DNA for the CDR3: TGTGCCAGCAGCTTGGCCCAGGGCCCATATGGCTACACCTTC. This sequence encodes CASSLAQGPYGYTF.

This clone was seen more than once but under ten times. J is TRBJ2-2 and V is TRBV5-6; TRBD1 matches 9 bases. Losses at the gene ends were 0 bases for V and 3 bases for J; bases not matched to a gene: 0. Germline V CDR1 and CDR2: SGHDT, YYEEEE. This CDR3 contains 15 residues. CDR3 amino acids: CASSLGTGDTGELFF. Written as DNA, the CDR3 is TGTGCCAGCAGCTTGGGGACAGGGGACACCGGGGAGCTGTTTTTT.

The gene calls are TRBV2 and TRBJ2-7, with D unclear. The V gene's germline CDR1 is SNHLY and CDR2 FYNNEI. Trimming removed 4 bases at V and 1 base at J, with 5 bases between. The CDR3 runs to 12 residues. CDR3: CASSGQSYEQYF. The DNA of the CDR3 is TGTGCCAGCAGTGGTCAGTCCTACGAGCAGTACTTC. Drawing the rest from reference TRBV2 and TRBJ2-7, the complete variable domain is EPEVTQTPSHQVTQMGQEVILRCVPISNHLYFYWYRQILGQKVEFLVSFYNNEISEKSEIFDDQFSVERPDGSNFTLKIRSTKLEDSAMYFCASSGQSYEQYFGPGTRLTVT.

The rearrangement joins TRBV5-1 to TRBJ1-2, with 8 bases matching TRBD1. The CDR3 covers 13 residues. Germline V gene data show CDR1 as SGHRS and CDR2 as YFSETQ. With V trimmed by 6 bases and J by 9 bases, 10 bases remained unmatched. CDR3 DNA: TGCGCCAGCAACACAGGGGGGTCCTTTAGCTACACCTTC. Its translation: CASNTGGSFSYTF.

The chain is built from TRBV11-2 and TRBJ1-6; D is possibly TRBD1 (6 bases). Germline values: CDR1 SGHAT, CDR2 FQNNGV. This CDR3 spans 15 amino acids. V shed 5 bases and J shed 8 bases, with 16 bases lying between them. The CDR3 loop reads CASSLLGQQDSPLHF. For the CDR3, the DNA is TGTGCCAGCAGCCTGTTGGGACAACAGGATTCACCCCTCCACTTT.

V gene TRBV5-6 combines with J gene TRBJ2-3, with a tentative D call TRBD1 (6 bases). Germline CDR1 reads SGHDT; CDR2 reads YYEEEE. The germline V and J ends were trimmed by 3 bases and 0 bases, with 14 bases remaining between them. The CDR3 has 16 amino acids. The CDR3 spells CASSWGPGVSTDTQYF. DNA for the CDR3: TGTGCCAGCAGCTGGGGTCCAGGGGTCAGCACAGATACGCAGTATTTT.

The J gene is TRBJ2-5, the V gene TRBV5-6; 10 nucleotides match TRBD1. The CDR3 is 16 amino acids. Looked up from germline, CDR1 is SGHDT and CDR2 is YYEEEE. Germline trimming cut 4 bases from V and 2 bases from J; bases unmatched to any gene: 8. The CDR3 protein is CASSHGTGDFQETQYF. CDR3 DNA: TGTGCCAGCAGCCACGGGACAGGGGACTTTCAAGAGACCCAGTACTTC.

V and J are TRBV7-9 and TRBJ1-6; 7 bases align to TRBD1. The CDR3 runs to 14 residues. V trimming: 6 bases; J trimming: 10 bases; junction bases outside the gene matches: 9. Germline V lookup: CDR1 SEHNR, CDR2 FQNEAQ (reference sequence). In DNA form, the CDR3 reads TGTGCCAGCAGGGACACAGGGGCGGGCTCACCCCTCCACTTT. Translated: CASRDTGAGSPLHF.

This rearrangement joins TRBV6-6 to TRBJ2-1; 10 bases fit TRBD2. The CDR3 is 16 residues long. Germline CDR1 MNHNY, CDR2 SVGAGI (reference sequence). With 5 bases clipped from V and 4 bases from J, the junction kept 8 bases outside the gene matches. The chain's CDR3 is CASSGLAGVSYNEQFF. Here the CDR3 DNA reads TGTGCCAGCAGTGGGCTAGCGGGAGTTTCTTACAATGAGCAGTTCTTC.

J is TRBJ1-5 and V is TRBV19, with D possibly matching TRBD1 (6 bases). This CDR3 comprises 14 residues. Germline V CDR1 and CDR2: LNHDA, SQIVND (reference sequence). Between the trimmed V and J ends, which lost 3 bases and 7 bases, there was a span of 13 bases. The CDR3 bases are TGTGCCAGTAGTATGCCAGTCAGGGGCCAGCCCCAGCATTTT. This codes for CASSMPVRGQPQHF.

In this sample, this clone turned up a few times. The CDR3 DNA sequence: TGTGCCAGTAGGGGGAGGAGAAACTACGAGCAGTACTTC. This gives the protein CASRGRRNYEQYF. The chain links TRBV19 to TRBJ2-7; TRBD2 might be the D (6 bases). Germline lookup yields CDR1 LNHDA and CDR2 SQIVND (reference sequence). CDR3 length equals 13 residues. With 6 bases removed from V and 3 bases from J, the gap between germline ends came to 12 bases.

This clone came up once. V and J are TRBV6-2 or TRBV6-3 and TRBJ2-7; 9 positions match TRBD1. Germline V gene sequence: CDR1 MNHEY, CDR2 SVGEGT. This CDR3 has 17 amino acids. The junction had 15 bases not matched to a gene; V was cut back by 6 bases and J by 3 bases. The CDR3 reads CASSRRPGTGSVYEQYF. The CDR3 DNA reads TGTGCCAGCAGCCGACGGCCCGGGACAGGGAGTGTCTACGAGCAGTACTTC.

CDR3 in DNA: TGTGCCAGCAGCTTGCTCGGGAGAATGATTCTAACCGGGGAGCTGTTTTTT. Its protein product is CASSLLGRMILTGELFF. The rearrangement uses TRBV5-8 and TRBJ2-2; the D gene is possibly TRBD2 (6 bases). The ends were cut back, 1 base at V and 5 bases at J, with 18 bases in the middle. This CDR3 spans 17 amino acids. Per the germline V gene, CDR1 is SGHTS and CDR2 is YDEGEE.

This chain uses TRBV7-9 with TRBJ2-5, with 7 bases that match TRBD2. The CDR3 contains 15 residues. In germline, CDR1 is SEHNR, CDR2 FQNEAQ (reference sequence). V dropped 2 bases and J dropped 5; count of bases not matched to a gene: 8. Here the CDR3 reads CASSLSGKGLETQYF. In DNA form, the CDR3 reads TGTGCCAGCAGCTTAAGCGGGAAAGGATTGGAGACCCAGTACTTC.

The rearrangement joins TRBV5-1 to TRBJ2-5; 9 nucleotides align to TRBD2. Germline V CDR1 and CDR2: SGHRS, YFSETQ. The CDR3 length is 18 residues. Losses at the gene ends were 4 bases for V and 1 base for J; bases not matched to a gene: 14. For the CDR3, the DNA is TGCGCCAGCAGCCTAACAAAATCACCGACTAGCGGCCAAGAGACCCAGTACTTC. Residues: CASSLTKSPTSGQETQYF.

This clone was counted a single time. The chain combines TRBV14 with TRBJ2-1; maybe TRBD2 (5 bases). Germline CDR1 and CDR2: SGHDN and FVKESK. There are 15 residues in the CDR3. V dropped 4 bases and J dropped 2 bases, with 12 bases sitting between them. CDR3 sequence reads: CASSPGLGAYNEQFF. In nucleotides, the CDR3 is TGTGCCAGCAGCCCCGGACTCGGGGCCTACAATGAGCAGTTCTTC.

The genes are TRBV14 and TRBJ2-1; D may be TRBD2 (5 bases). Trimming took off 0 bases at V and 10 bases at J, with 16 bases between the two ends. Germline values: CDR1 SGHDN, CDR2 FVKESK. This CDR3 has 15 residues. CDR3 DNA sequence: TGTGCCAGCAGCCAAGACAGCCGGGGAGCGCGCGAGCAGTTCTTC. It codes for CASSQDSRGAREQFF.